This is a list of T cell receptor beta chains from one sample in a study of vaccination effects on CD4 cells after COVID-19. This table comes from immunoSEQ multiplex PCR, and its TCRdb copy is limited to in-frame clones, with some not included. The profile shows about 79,000 clones, around 74% of them singletons. For these TCRs, the target antigens are not known. Sequenced material: CD4+ T cells from PBMCs cultured with HCoV-229E spike peptides, taken before COVID-19 vaccination. The receptors originated from a human donor who received a COVID-19 vaccine. CDR3s include the opening cysteine and the closing phenylalanine or tryptophan. D genes are given only for firm matches. A clone size is listed for some rows: how often the clone was seen (once, few, many), or a class if it is expanded.

v_gene: TRBV18; d_gene: .; abundance: .; j_gene: TRBJ1-5; CDR3aa: CASSPSAGAGLARNQPQHF; CDR3nt: TGTGCCAGCTCACCAAGCGCGGGGGCGGGGTTGGCCCGCAATCAGCCCCAGCATTTT
v_gene: TRBV12-3/TRBV12-4; d_gene: .; abundance: few; j_gene: TRBJ1-6; CDR3aa: CASRGLEGSPLHF; CDR3nt: TGTGCCAGCAGAGGACTGGAAGGTTCACCCCTCCACTTT
v_gene: TRBV3-1/TRBV3-2; d_gene: .; abundance: .; j_gene: TRBJ1-2; CDR3aa: CASSRQNSAGYTF; CDR3nt: TGTGCCAGCAGCCGACAAAATAGCGCTGGCTACACCTTC
v_gene: TRBV24-1; d_gene: TRBD1; abundance: .; j_gene: TRBJ2-2; CDR3aa: CATSDRTGGIGELFF; CDR3nt: TGTGCCACCAGTGATCGGACAGGGGGCATCGGGGAGCTGTTTTTT
v_gene: TRBV18; d_gene: TRBD2; abundance: .; j_gene: TRBJ2-2; CDR3aa: CASSPRLAGGNTGELFF; CDR3nt: TGTGCCAGCTCACCCAGACTAGCGGGGGGAAACACCGGGGAGCTGTTTTTT
v_gene: TRBV6-5; d_gene: .; abundance: .; j_gene: TRBJ2-5; CDR3aa: CASSYSRTKGTTQYF; CDR3nt: TGTGCCAGCAGTTACTCGAGAACCAAGGGAACGACCCAGTACTTC
v_gene: TRBV28; d_gene: .; abundance: .; j_gene: TRBJ2-2; CDR3aa: CASSFQGEWTGELFF; CDR3nt: TGTGCCAGCAGTTTTCAAGGGGAGTGGACCGGGGAGCTGTTTTTT
v_gene: TRBV5-1; d_gene: .; abundance: .; j_gene: TRBJ1-1; CDR3aa: CASSLMLGRSTEAFF; CDR3nt: TGCGCCAGCAGCTTGATGTTAGGGCGGAGCACTGAAGCTTTCTTT
v_gene: TRBV2; d_gene: TRBD2; abundance: .; j_gene: TRBJ2-1; CDR3aa: CASSGGLAGPRRDEQFF; CDR3nt: TGTGCCAGCAGTGGGGGACTAGCGGGGCCCCGAAGAGATGAGCAGTTCTTC
v_gene: TRBV9; d_gene: .; abundance: .; j_gene: TRBJ2-5; CDR3aa: CASSVSGGQETQYF; CDR3nt: TGTGCCAGCAGCGTATCCGGAGGACAAGAGACCCAGTACTTC
v_gene: TRBV4-3; d_gene: .; abundance: .; j_gene: TRBJ1-3; CDR3aa: CASSRDISGNTIYF; CDR3nt: TGCGCCAGCAGCCGAGACATCTCCGGAAACACCATATATTTT
v_gene: TRBV5-8; d_gene: TRBD1; abundance: .; j_gene: TRBJ2-3; CDR3aa: CASSRQGGTDTQYF; CDR3nt: TGTGCCAGCAGCCGACAGGGGGGCACAGATACGCAGTATTTT
v_gene: TRBV27; d_gene: .; abundance: .; j_gene: TRBJ2-5; CDR3aa: CASSLGTKQETQYF; CDR3nt: TGTGCCAGCAGTTTAGGGACAAAGCAAGAGACCCAGTACTTC
v_gene: TRBV6-6; d_gene: TRBD1; abundance: few; j_gene: TRBJ2-2; CDR3aa: CASSYSLGQGFGELFF; CDR3nt: TGTGCCAGCAGTTACTCATTGGGACAGGGTTTCGGGGAGCTGTTTTTT
v_gene: TRBV6-6; d_gene: TRBD1; abundance: .; j_gene: TRBJ1-1; CDR3aa: CASSPSGQGAKNTEAFF; CDR3nt: TGTGCCAGCAGTCCCTCGGGACAGGGGGCCAAGAACACTGAAGCTTTCTTT
v_gene: TRBV7-2; d_gene: TRBD2; abundance: .; j_gene: TRBJ2-1; CDR3aa: CASSPLGTSGGGQFF; CDR3nt: TGTGCCAGCAGCCCCCTCGGGACTAGCGGGGGGGGGCAGTTCTTC
v_gene: TRBV7-3; d_gene: .; abundance: once; j_gene: TRBJ2-3; CDR3aa: CASSFRLTSTDTQYF; CDR3nt: TGTGCCAGCAGCTTCAGACTGACTAGCACAGATACGCAGTATTTT
v_gene: TRBV6-5; d_gene: .; abundance: .; j_gene: TRBJ1-4; CDR3aa: CASSSPGKVGEKLFF; CDR3nt: TGTGCCAGCAGTTCCCCGGGGAAGGTTGGAGAAAAACTGTTTTTT
v_gene: TRBV6-4; d_gene: .; abundance: .; j_gene: TRBJ1-1; CDR3aa: CASSDLRGTEAFF; CDR3nt: TGTGCCAGCAGTGACCTCCGCGGGACTGAAGCTTTCTTT
v_gene: TRBV10-2; d_gene: TRBD2; abundance: .; j_gene: TRBJ2-2; CDR3aa: CASRAVSGGENTGELFF; CDR3nt: TGCGCCAGCAGAGCCGTTTCTGGGGGGGAGAACACCGGGGAGCTGTTTTTT
v_gene: TRBV4-1; d_gene: .; abundance: .; j_gene: TRBJ1-1; CDR3aa: CASSQVLDNTEAFF; CDR3nt: TGCGCCAGCAGCCAAGTTCTAGATAACACTGAAGCTTTCTTT
v_gene: TRBV7-2; d_gene: .; abundance: few; j_gene: TRBJ1-5; CDR3aa: CASSEQGGNQPQHF; CDR3nt: TGTGCCAGCAGCGAACAGGGAGGTAATCAGCCCCAGCATTTT
v_gene: TRBV9; d_gene: .; abundance: once; j_gene: TRBJ2-3; CDR3aa: CASSDSGASTDTQYF; CDR3nt: TGTGCCAGCAGCGACTCAGGGGCTAGCACAGATACGCAGTATTTT
v_gene: TRBV19; d_gene: .; abundance: .; j_gene: TRBJ2-3; CDR3aa: CASSGSRATDTQYF; CDR3nt: TGTGCCAGTAGTGGATCTCGCGCCACAGATACGCAGTATTTT
v_gene: TRBV2; d_gene: TRBD1; abundance: few; j_gene: TRBJ1-2; CDR3aa: CASNRGQGDPYGYTF; CDR3nt: TGTGCCAGCAACAGAGGACAGGGAGACCCATATGGCTACACCTTC
v_gene: TRBV11-2; d_gene: .; abundance: few; j_gene: TRBJ1-3; CDR3aa: CASSFLRGAGNTIYF; CDR3nt: TGTGCCAGCAGCTTTCTACGGGGGGCTGGAAACACCATATATTTT
v_gene: TRBV28; d_gene: .; abundance: .; j_gene: TRBJ1-4; CDR3aa: CASSPLDNEKLFF; CDR3nt: TGTGCCAGCAGCCCACTCGATAATGAAAAACTGTTTTTT
v_gene: TRBV6-5; d_gene: .; abundance: few; j_gene: TRBJ1-6; CDR3aa: CASSYTTGTVGSPLHF; CDR3nt: TGTGCCAGCAGTTACACAACCGGGACGGTGGGTTCACCCCTCCACTTT
v_gene: TRBV7-2; d_gene: .; abundance: .; j_gene: TRBJ2-5; CDR3aa: CASSLAVGETQYF; CDR3nt: TGTGCCAGCAGCCTCGCGGTCGGGGAGACCCAGTACTTC
v_gene: TRBV18; d_gene: .; abundance: .; j_gene: TRBJ2-2; CDR3aa: CASSPGEIRTGELFF; CDR3nt: TGTGCCAGCTCACCAGGGGAGATTCGGACCGGGGAGCTGTTTTTT
v_gene: TRBV18; d_gene: TRBD1; abundance: .; j_gene: TRBJ2-2; CDR3aa: CASSPARTGQVELFF; CDR3nt: TGTGCCAGCTCACCCGCAAGGACAGGTCAAGTGGAGCTGTTTTTT
v_gene: TRBV5-1; d_gene: .; abundance: few; j_gene: TRBJ1-3; CDR3aa: CASSSTGISGNTIYF; CDR3nt: TGCGCCAGCAGCTCGACGGGGATCTCTGGAAACACCATATATTTT
v_gene: TRBV5-6; d_gene: TRBD1; abundance: .; j_gene: TRBJ1-4; CDR3aa: CASSSRGQATNEKLFF; CDR3nt: TGTGCCAGCAGCTCGAGGGGACAGGCAACTAATGAAAAACTGTTTTTT